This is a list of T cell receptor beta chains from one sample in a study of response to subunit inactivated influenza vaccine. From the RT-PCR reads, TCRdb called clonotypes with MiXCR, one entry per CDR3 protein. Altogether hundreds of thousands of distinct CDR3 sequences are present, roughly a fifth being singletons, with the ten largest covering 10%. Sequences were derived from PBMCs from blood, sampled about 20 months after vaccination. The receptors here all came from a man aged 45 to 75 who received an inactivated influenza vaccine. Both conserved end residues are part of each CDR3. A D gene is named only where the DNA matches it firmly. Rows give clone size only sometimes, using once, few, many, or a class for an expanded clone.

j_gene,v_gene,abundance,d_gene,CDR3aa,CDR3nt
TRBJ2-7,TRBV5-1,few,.,CASSSLGVPYEQYF,TGCGCCAGCAGCTCCCTAGGTGTTCCCTACGAGCAGTACTTC
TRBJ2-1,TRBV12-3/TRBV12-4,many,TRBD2,CASSLTSGRGEQFF,TGTGCCAGCAGTTTGACTAGCGGGAGAGGTGAGCAGTTCTTC
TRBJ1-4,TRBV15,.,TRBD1,CATSRDPRTGEKLFF,TGTGCCACCAGCAGAGATCCGCGGACAGGGGAGAAACTGTTTTTT
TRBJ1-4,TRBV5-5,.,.,CASSAHTGPNEKLFF,TGTGCCAGCAGCGCCCACACCGGACCTAATGAAAAACTGTTTTTT
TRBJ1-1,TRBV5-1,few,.,CASSPESRILNTEAFF,TGCGCCAGCAGCCCTGAATCAAGGATCCTGAACACTGAAGCTTTCTTT
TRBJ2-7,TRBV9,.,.,CASSVGSGYGGMTNEQYF,TGTGCCAGCAGCGTAGGTAGTGGGTATGGGGGAATGACGAATGAGCAGTACTTC
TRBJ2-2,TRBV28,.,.,CASTPGGTESAGELFF,TGTGCCAGCACCCCTGGAGGGACAGAATCCGCCGGGGAGCTGTTTTTT
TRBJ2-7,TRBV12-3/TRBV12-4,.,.,CASSLALPDGPYF,TGTGCCAGCAGTTTAGCGCTCCCGGACGGGCCATACTTC
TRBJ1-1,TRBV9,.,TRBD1,CASSVGRGTAFGAFF,TGTGCCAGCAGCGTAGGGAGAGGGACAGCTTTCGGAGCTTTCTTT
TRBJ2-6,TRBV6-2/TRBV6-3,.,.,CASSFRGANVLTF,TGTGCCAGCAGTTTCCGTGGGGCCAACGTCCTGACTTTC
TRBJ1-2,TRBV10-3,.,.,CAISDKTKIETPYGYTF,TGTGCCATCAGTGATAAGACTAAGATAGAGACTCCCTATGGCTACACCTTC
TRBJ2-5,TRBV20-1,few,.,CSARPGSALKETQYF,TGCAGTGCCCGCCCAGGATCTGCACTGAAAGAGACCCAGTACTTC
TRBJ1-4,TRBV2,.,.,CASSPQGTTNEKLFF,TGTGCCAGCAGTCCACAGGGAACAACTAATGAAAAACTGTTTTTT
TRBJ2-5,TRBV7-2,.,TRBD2,CASSLRLSGGANKQETQYF,TGTGCCAGCAGCTTACGCTTATCGGGAGGCGCGAACAAACAAGAGACCCAGTACTTC
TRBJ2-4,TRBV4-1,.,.,CASSHLQLSKNIQYF,TGCGCCAGCAGCCATCTACAGTTGTCCAAAAACATTCAGTACTTC
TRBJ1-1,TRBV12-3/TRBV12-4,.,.,CASSFAGVNTEAFF,TGTGCCAGCAGTTTTGCCGGGGTGAACACTGAAGCTTTCTTT
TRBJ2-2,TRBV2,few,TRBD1,CASGSRGQMYGGELFF,TGTGCCAGCGGGTCCAGGGGGCAAATGTATGGCGGGGAGCTGTTTTTT
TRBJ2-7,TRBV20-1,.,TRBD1,CSARTGGLYEQYF,TGCAGTGCTAGGACAGGGGGCTTGTACGAGCAGTACTTC
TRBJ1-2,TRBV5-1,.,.,CASSHQPNAQNYGYTF,TGCGCCAGCAGTCACCAACCCAACGCACAGAACTATGGCTACACCTTC
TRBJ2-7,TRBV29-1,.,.,CSAGGLGNEQYF,TGCAGCGCCGGCGGGTTGGGAAACGAGCAGTACTTC
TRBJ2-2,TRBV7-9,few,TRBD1,CASSNGQGKLGELFF,TGTGCCAGCAGCAACGGACAGGGGAAACTAGGGGAGCTGTTTTTT
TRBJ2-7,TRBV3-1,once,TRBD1,CASSPGQGEQYF,TGTGCCAGCAGCCCTGGACAGGGGGAACAGTACTTC
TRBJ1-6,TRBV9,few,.,CASSVDTATNSPLHF,TGTGCCAGCAGCGTAGATACCGCGACTAATTCACCCCTCCACTTT
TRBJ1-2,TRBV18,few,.,CASSPVTETNYGYTF,TGTGCCAGCTCACCAGTAACAGAAACTAACTATGGCTACACCTTC
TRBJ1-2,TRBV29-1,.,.,CSVQGGDHYGYTF,TGCAGCGTTCAAGGGGGGGATCACTATGGCTACACCTTC
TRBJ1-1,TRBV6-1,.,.,CASRLWKGGNTEAFF,TGTGCCAGCAGACTCTGGAAGGGAGGGAACACTGAAGCTTTCTTT
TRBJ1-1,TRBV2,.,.,CASRAQGGNTEAFF,TGTGCCAGCAGGGCACAGGGTGGCAACACTGAAGCTTTCTTT
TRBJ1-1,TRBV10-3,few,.,CAISGELNTEAFF,TGTGCCATCAGTGGGGAGCTGAACACTGAAGCTTTCTTT
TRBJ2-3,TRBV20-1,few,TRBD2,CSASKRGGLDTQYF,TGCAGTGCTAGTAAGCGGGGGGGCCTTGATACGCAGTATTTT
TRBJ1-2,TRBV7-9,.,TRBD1,CASSLGDRPFYGYTF,TGTGCCAGCAGCTTGGGGGACAGGCCCTTCTATGGCTACACCTTC
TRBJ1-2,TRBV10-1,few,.,CASSESLSAGGYTF,TGCGCCAGCAGTGAGTCGCTTTCTGCCGGTGGCTACACCTTC
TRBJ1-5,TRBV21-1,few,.,CASTRPRVFLSNQPQHF,TGTGCCAGCACGCGTCCGAGGGTTTTTTTGAGCAATCAGCCCCAGCATTTT